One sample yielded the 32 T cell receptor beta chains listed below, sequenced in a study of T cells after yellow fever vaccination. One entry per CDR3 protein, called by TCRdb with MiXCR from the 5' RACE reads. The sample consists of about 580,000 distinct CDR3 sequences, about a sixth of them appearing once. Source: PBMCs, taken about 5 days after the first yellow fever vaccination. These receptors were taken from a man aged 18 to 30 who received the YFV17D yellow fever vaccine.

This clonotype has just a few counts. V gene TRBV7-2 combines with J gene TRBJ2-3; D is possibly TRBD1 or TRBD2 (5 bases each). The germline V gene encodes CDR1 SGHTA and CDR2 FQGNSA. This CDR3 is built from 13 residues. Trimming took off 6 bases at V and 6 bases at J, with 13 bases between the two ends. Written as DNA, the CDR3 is TGTGCCAGCAGAGACGGGACCGGCGATACGCAGTATTTT. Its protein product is CASRDGTGDTQYF.

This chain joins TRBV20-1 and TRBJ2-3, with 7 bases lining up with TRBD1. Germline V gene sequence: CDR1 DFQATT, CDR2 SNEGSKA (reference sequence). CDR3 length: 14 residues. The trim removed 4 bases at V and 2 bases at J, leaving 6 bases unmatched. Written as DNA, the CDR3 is TGCAGTGCTACAGCCGGGACAGACACAGATACGCAGTATTTT. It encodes CSATAGTDTDTQYF.

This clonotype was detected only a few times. The CDR3 loop reads CASSIEEGAPLHF. CDR3 nucleotide sequence: TGTGCCAGTAGTATAGAGGAGGGCGCACCCCTCCACTTT. The J gene is TRBJ1-6, the V gene TRBV19; D not resolved. The CDR3 has 13 residues. Germline V gene lookup returns CDR1 LNHDA and CDR2 SQIVND (reference sequence). The V and J ends lost 0 bases and 11 bases respectively, with 8 bases between them.

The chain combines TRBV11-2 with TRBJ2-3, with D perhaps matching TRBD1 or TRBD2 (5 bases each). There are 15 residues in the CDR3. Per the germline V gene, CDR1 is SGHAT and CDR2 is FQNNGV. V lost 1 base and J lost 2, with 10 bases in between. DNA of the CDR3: TGTGCCAGCAGCTTAGGCCGGGGACCCACAGATACGCAGTATTTT. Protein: CASSLGRGPTDTQYF.

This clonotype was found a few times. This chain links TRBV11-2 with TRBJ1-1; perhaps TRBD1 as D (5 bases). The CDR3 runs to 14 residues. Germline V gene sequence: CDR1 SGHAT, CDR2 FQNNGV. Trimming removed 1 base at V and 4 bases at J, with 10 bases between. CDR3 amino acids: CASSLAGMGTEAFF. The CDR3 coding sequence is TGTGCCAGCAGCTTAGCAGGGATGGGCACTGAAGCTTTCTTT.

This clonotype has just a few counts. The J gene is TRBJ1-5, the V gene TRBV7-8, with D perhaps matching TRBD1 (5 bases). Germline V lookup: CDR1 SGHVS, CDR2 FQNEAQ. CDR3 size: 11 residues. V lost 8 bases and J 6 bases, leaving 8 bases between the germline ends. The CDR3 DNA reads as TGTGCCAGCGTTGGGGGTCAGCCCCAGCATTTT. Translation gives CASVGGQPQHF.

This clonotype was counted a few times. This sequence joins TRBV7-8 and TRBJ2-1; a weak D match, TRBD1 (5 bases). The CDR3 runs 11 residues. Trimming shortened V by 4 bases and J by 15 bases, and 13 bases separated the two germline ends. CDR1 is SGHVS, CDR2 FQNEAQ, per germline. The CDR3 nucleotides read TGTGCCAGCAGCTCAGGGTTCTCGCGGTTCTTC. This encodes CASSSGFSRFF.

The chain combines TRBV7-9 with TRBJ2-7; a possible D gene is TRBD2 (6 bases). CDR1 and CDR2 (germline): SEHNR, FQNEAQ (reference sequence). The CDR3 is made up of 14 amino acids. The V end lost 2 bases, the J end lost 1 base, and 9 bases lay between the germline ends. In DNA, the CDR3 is TGTGCCAGCAGCTTACGTCGGGGGTCCTACGAGCAGTACTTC. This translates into CASSLRRGSYEQYF.

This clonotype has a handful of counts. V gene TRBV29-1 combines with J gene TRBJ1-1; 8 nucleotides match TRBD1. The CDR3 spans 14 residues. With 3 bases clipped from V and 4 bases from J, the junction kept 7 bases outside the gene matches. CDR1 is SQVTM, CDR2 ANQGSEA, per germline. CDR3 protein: CSVETDRAITEAFF. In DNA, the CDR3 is TGCAGCGTTGAGACGGACAGGGCGATCACTGAAGCTTTCTTT.

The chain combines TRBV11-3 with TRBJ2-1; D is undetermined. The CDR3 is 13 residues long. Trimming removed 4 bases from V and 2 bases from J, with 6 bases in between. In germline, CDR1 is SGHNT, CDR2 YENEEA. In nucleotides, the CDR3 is TGTGCCAGCAGCTCTTATCCCTACAATGAGCAGTTCTTC. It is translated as CASSSYPYNEQFF.

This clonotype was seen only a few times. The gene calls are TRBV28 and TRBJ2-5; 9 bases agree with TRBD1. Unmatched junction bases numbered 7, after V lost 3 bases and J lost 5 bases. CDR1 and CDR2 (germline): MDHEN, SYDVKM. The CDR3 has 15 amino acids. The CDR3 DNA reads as TGTGCCAGCAGTTTTATACAGGGGGCTTGGGAGACCCAGTACTTC. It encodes CASSFIQGAWETQYF.

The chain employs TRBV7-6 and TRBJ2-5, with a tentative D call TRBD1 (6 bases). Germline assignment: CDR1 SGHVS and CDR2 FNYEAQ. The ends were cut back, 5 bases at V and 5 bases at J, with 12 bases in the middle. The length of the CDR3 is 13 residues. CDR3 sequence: CASSQGQTETQYF. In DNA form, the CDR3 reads TGTGCCAGCAGCCAAGGACAGACGGAGACCCAGTACTTC.

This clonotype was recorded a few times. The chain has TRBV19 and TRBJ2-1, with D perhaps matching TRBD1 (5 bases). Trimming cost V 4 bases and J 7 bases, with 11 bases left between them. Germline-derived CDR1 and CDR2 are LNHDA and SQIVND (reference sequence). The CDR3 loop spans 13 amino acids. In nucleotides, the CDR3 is TGTGCCAGTAGTAATTACCAGGGAAATGAGCAGTTCTTC. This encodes CASSNYQGNEQFF.

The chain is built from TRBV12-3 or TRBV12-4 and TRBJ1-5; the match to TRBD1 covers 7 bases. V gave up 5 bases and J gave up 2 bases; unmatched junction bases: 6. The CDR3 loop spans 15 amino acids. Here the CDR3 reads CASSTIDRGNQPQHF. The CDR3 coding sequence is TGTGCCAGCAGTACAATTGACAGGGGCAATCAGCCCCAGCATTTT.

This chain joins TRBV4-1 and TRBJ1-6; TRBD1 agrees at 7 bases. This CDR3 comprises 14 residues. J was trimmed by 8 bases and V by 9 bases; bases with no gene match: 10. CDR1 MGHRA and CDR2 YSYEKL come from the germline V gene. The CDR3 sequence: CASRIGQGDSPLHF. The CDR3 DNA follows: TGCGCCAGTAGGATTGGGCAGGGGGATTCACCCCTCCACTTT.

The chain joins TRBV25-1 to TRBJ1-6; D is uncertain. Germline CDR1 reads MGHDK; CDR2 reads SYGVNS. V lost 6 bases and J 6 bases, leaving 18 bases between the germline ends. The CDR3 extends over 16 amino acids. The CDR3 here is CASSAPSRKPNSPLHF. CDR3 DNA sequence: TGTGCCAGCAGCGCACCCTCCAGAAAGCCTAATTCACCCCTCCACTTT.

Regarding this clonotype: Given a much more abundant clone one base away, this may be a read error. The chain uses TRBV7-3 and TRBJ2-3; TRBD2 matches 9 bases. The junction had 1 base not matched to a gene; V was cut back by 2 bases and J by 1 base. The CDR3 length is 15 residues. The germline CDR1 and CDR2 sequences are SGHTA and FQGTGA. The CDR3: CASSLQRGGTDTQYF. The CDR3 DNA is TGTGCCAGCAGCTTACAGCGGGGGGGCACAGATACGCAGTATTTT.

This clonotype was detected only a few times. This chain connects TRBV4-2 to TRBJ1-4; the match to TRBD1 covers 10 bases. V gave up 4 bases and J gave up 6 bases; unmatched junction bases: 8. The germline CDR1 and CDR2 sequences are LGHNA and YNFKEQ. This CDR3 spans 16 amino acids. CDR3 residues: CASSPGDRGRDEKLFF. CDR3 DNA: TGTGCCAGCAGCCCTGGAGACAGGGGGCGGGATGAAAAACTGTTTTTT.

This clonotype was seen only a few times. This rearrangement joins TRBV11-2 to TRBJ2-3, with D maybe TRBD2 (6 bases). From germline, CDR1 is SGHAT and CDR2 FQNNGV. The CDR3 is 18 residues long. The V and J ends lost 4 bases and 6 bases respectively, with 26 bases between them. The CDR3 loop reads CASSSPREAGTHRDTQYF. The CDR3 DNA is TGTGCCAGCAGCTCCCCGCGGGAAGCGGGTACGCACCGCGATACGCAGTATTTT.

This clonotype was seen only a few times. CDR3 protein: CASSGTGRYEQYF. DNA for the CDR3: TGTGCCAGCAGCGGGACAGGGAGATACGAGCAGTACTTC. This rearrangement joins TRBV27 to TRBJ2-7; 9 bases map to TRBD1. CDR1 is MNHEY, CDR2 SMNVEV, per germline (reference sequence). The CDR3 runs 13 residues. V trimming: 6 bases; J trimming: 4 bases; junction bases outside the gene matches: 4.

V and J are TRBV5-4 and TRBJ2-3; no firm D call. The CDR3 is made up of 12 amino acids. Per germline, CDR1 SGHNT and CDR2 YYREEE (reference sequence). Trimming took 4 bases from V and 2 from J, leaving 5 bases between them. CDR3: CASSGYTDTQYF. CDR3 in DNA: TGTGCCAGCAGCGGATACACAGATACGCAGTATTTT.

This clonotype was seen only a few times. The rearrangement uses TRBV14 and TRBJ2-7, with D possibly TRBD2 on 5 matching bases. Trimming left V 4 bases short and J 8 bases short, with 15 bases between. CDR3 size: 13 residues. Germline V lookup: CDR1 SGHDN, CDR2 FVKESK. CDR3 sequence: CASSLRTLGKQYV. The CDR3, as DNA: TGTGCCAGCAGCCTGAGGACTTTAGGGAAGCAGTACGTC.

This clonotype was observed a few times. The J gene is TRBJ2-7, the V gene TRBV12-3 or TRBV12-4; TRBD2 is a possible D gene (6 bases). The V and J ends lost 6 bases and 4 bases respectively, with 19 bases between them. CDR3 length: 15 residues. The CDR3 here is CASRLSGTSGYEQYF. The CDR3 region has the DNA TGTGCCAGCAGATTATCCGGGACTTCGGGGTACGAGCAGTACTTC.

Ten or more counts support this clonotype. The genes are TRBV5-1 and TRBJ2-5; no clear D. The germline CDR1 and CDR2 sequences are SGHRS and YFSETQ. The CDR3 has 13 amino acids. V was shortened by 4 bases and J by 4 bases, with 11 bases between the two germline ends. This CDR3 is CASSANAGETQYF. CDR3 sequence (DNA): TGCGCCAGCAGCGCCAACGCAGGAGAGACCCAGTACTTC.

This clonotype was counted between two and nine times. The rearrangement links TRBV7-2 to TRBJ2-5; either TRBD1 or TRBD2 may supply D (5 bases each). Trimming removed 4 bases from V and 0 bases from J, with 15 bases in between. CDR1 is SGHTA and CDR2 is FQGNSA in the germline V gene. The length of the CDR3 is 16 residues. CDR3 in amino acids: CASSSRQWGYQETQYF. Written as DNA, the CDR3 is TGTGCCAGCAGCTCACGCCAGTGGGGGTACCAAGAGACCCAGTACTTC.

The CDR3 sequence is CSAPSGREAFF. For the CDR3, the DNA is TGCAGTGCGCCCTCGGGGCGTGAAGCTTTCTTT. V gene TRBV20-1 combines with J gene TRBJ1-1; D is perhaps TRBD1 (5 bases). Per the germline V gene, CDR1 is DFQATT and CDR2 is SNEGSKA (reference sequence). Trimming left V 6 bases short and J 7 bases short, with 12 bases between. The CDR3 covers 11 residues.

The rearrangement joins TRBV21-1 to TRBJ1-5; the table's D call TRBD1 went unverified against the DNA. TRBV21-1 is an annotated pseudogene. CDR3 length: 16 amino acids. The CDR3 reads CASSDVGRGRIMPQHF. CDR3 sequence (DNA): TGTGCCAGCAGCGACGTGGGACGGGGTCGCATCATGCCCCAGCATTTT.

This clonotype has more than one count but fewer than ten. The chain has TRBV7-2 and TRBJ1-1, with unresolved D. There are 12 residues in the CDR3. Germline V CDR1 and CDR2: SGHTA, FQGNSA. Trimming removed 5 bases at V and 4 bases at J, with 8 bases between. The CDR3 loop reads CASSRTATEAFF. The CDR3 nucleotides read TGTGCCAGCAGCCGGACGGCCACTGAAGCTTTCTTT. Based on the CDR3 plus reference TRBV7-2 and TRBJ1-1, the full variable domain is GAGVSQSPSNKVTEKGKDVELRCDPISGHTALYWYRQSLGQGLEFLIYFQGNSAPDKSGLPSDRFSAERTGGSVSTLTIQRTQQEDSAVYLCASSRTATEAFFGQGTRLTVV.

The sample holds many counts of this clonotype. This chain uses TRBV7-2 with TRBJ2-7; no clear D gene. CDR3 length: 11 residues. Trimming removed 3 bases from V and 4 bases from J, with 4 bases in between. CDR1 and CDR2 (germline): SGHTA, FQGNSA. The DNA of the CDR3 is TGTGCCAGCAGCTTCCTTTACGAGCAGTACTTC. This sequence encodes CASSFLYEQYF.

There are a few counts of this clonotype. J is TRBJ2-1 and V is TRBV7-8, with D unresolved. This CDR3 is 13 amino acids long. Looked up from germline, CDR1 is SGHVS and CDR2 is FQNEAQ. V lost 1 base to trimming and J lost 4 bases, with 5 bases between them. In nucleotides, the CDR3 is TGTGCCAGCAGCTTAGAGGTTTACAATGAGCAGTTCTTC. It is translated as CASSLEVYNEQFF. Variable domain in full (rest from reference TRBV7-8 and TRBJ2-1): GAGVSQSPRYKVAKRGQDVALRCDPISGHVSLFWYQQALGQGPEFLTYFQNEAQLDKSGLPSDRFFAERPEGSVSTLKIQRTQQEDSAVYLCASSLEVYNEQFFGPGTRLTVL.

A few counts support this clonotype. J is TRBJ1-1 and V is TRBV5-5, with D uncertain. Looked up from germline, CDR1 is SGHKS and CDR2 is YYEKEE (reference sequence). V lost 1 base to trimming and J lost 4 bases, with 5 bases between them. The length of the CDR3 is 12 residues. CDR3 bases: TGTGCCAGCAGCTTGAAGTTCACTGAAGCTTTCTTT. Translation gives CASSLKFTEAFF.

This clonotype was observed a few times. The CDR3 reads CSARSRTGELFF. The CDR3 region has the DNA TGCAGTGCAAGATCTCGGACCGGGGAGCTGTTTTTT. V is TRBV20-1 and J is TRBJ2-2; unclear D gene. V gave up 6 bases and J gave up 5 bases, with 10 bases separating them. This CDR3 contains 12 residues. Germline CDR1 is DFQATT and CDR2 is SNEGSKA (reference sequence).